Each of the 13 T cell receptor beta chains below was sequenced from the same sample in a study of OX40 agonist ivuxolimab in advanced cancers. Profiling relied on immunoSEQ multiplex PCR, and the TCRdb table lists in-frame clones only, not all of them. The repertoire includes roughly 90,000 clones, roughly 91% of them detected once, and less than 0.35% sits in the top ten. The sequencing used CD4+ or CD8+ T cells sorted from blood, collected in a trial of the OX40 agonist ivuxolimab. These receptors were taken from an adult with an advanced solid tumor such as melanoma, head and neck, liver or kidney cancer.

This clone has only one observation. The V and J genes are TRBV28 and TRBJ1-1; D not certain. The V gene lost 5 bases and the J gene lost 1 base, with 26 bases spanning the gap. Germline V gene sequence: CDR1 MDHEN, CDR2 SYDVKM. This CDR3 region has 19 residues. This CDR3 is CASSPPRRAGRSWNTEAFF. In DNA, the CDR3 is TGTGCCAGCAGTCCTCCTCGGAGGGCAGGCCGGTCTTGGAACACTGAAGCTTTCTTT.

Concerning this clone: At one of its ends the junction is not consistent with the germline gene, which may arise from a read error. The V and J genes are TRBV6-5 and TRBJ1-5, with 7 bases that match TRBD1. From germline, CDR1 is MNHEY and CDR2 SVGAGI. This CDR3 has 13 amino acids. The CDR3 spells CASSRTRDRPPHF. In nucleotides, the CDR3 is TGTGCCAGCAGCCGAACCCGGGACAGACCCCCGCATTTT.

The chain employs TRBV30 and TRBJ2-3, with D unclear. The CDR3 is 17 residues long. V was trimmed by 0 bases and J by 3 bases, leaving 19 bases between them. Per the germline V gene, CDR1 is GTSNPN and CDR2 is SVGIG (reference sequence). Here the CDR3 DNA reads TGTGCCTGGAGTGTAAGTCGGGTAGTTGGGGAAACAGATACGCAGTATTTT. Its protein product is CAWSVSRVVGETDTQYF.

The chain employs TRBV5-1 and TRBJ2-5; D possibly corresponds to TRBD2 (6 bases). Germline-derived CDR1 and CDR2 are SGHRS and YFSETQ. CDR3 length: 15 residues. Trimming shortened V by 4 bases and J by 5 bases, and 18 bases separated the two germline ends. This CDR3 is CASSARGGGGETQYF. CDR3 coding DNA: TGCGCCAGCAGCGCCCGCGGCGGTGGGGGGGAGACCCAGTACTTC.

The rearrangement joins TRBV28 to TRBJ2-2; no clear D gene. Germline lookup yields CDR1 MDHEN and CDR2 SYDVKM. The CDR3 spans 16 residues. Trimming cost V 3 bases and J 4 bases, with 15 bases left between them. The CDR3 nucleotides read TGTGCCAGCAGTTTTGATCTCCGGGCGTTCACCGGGGAGCTGTTTTTT. It translates to CASSFDLRAFTGELFF.

This chain joins TRBV25-1 and TRBJ1-5; TRBD1 might be the D (6 bases). The CDR3 is 15 amino acids. Germline CDR1 is MGHDK and CDR2 is SYGVNS. V gave up 4 bases and J gave up 3 bases, with 13 bases separating them. The CDR3 bases are TGTGCCAGCAGTGGACGAACAGGGACCAATCAGCCCCAGCATTTT. Amino acids: CASSGRTGTNQPQHF.

The J gene is TRBJ2-7, the V gene TRBV27, with 7 bases fitting TRBD2. The CDR3 extends over 16 amino acids. From germline, CDR1 is MNHEY and CDR2 SMNVEV (reference sequence). Trimming at V came to 4 bases and at J to 6 bases, leaving 15 bases not matched to a gene. CDR3 nucleotide sequence: TGTGCCAGCAGTTCCGCGGCGGGAGCCCATCCCTTCGAGCAGTACTTC. This translates into CASSSAAGAHPFEQYF.

This chain connects TRBV6-5 to TRBJ1-5; a possible D gene is TRBD1 (6 bases). V lost 0 bases and J lost 12, with 12 bases in between. The germline gives CDR1 MNHEY, CDR2 SVGAGI. CDR3 size: 13 residues. CDR3 amino acids: CASSYSTQGFQHF. CDR3 nucleotides: TGTGCCAGCAGTTACTCGACACAGGGTTTCCAGCATTTT.

The CDR3, as DNA: TGTGCCAGCAGCTGCTGGCCCTACTGGAAGGAAAAACTGTTTTTT. Protein sequence: CASSCWPYWKEKLFF. The V call is TRBV7-4, the J call TRBJ1-4; D unclear. The CDR3 has 15 residues. Trimming removed 4 bases at V and 8 bases at J, with 17 bases between. The germline V gene encodes CDR1 SGHVT and CDR2 SQSDAQ.

The gene calls are TRBV11-3 and TRBJ2-1; 8 nucleotides agree with TRBD2. Germline V CDR1 and CDR2: SGHNT, YENEEA. Trimming took 1 base from V and 4 from J; bases not matched to a gene: 3. The CDR3 sequence is 15 residues long. The CDR3 region has the DNA TGTGCCAGCAGCTTAGCGGGAGGGCCGTACAATGAGCAGTTCTTC. It codes for CASSLAGGPYNEQFF.

The V and J genes are TRBV6-5 and TRBJ2-1, with TRBD1 identical over 10 bases. Germline V gene lookup returns CDR1 MNHEY and CDR2 SVGAGI. This CDR3 comprises 15 residues. Trimming at V came to 4 bases and at J to 8 bases, leaving 8 bases not matched to a gene. The CDR3 reads CASSFRDRGNYEQFF. DNA of the CDR3: TGTGCCAGCAGTTTTCGGGACAGGGGAAACTATGAGCAGTTCTTC.

This clone came up once. The chain is built from TRBV19 and TRBJ2-5; 9 nucleotides match TRBD2. CDR3 length equals 16 residues. V was clipped by 1 base and J by 5 bases; unmatched bases: 8. Looked up from germline, CDR1 is LNHDA and CDR2 is SQIVND (reference sequence). Here the CDR3 reads CASSIVGGRAMETQYF. Here the CDR3 DNA reads TGTGCCAGTAGTATAGTAGGCGGGAGGGCCATGGAGACCCAGTACTTC. The full variable domain, in which reference TRBV19 and TRBJ2-5 provide the parts outside the CDR3, is DGGITQSPKYLFRKEGQNVTLSCEQNLNHDAMYWYRQDPGQGLRLIYYSQIVNDFQKGDIAEGYSVSREKKESFPLTVTSAQKNPTAFYLCASSIVGGRAMETQYFGPGTRLLVL.

This clone was found once. The rearrangement uses TRBV25-1 and TRBJ2-2; D not certain. Trimming removed 1 base at V and 6 bases at J, with 3 bases between. In germline, CDR1 is MGHDK, CDR2 SYGVNS. CDR3 length: 12 residues. CDR3 in amino acids: CASSEWAGELFF. CDR3 coding DNA: TGTGCCAGCAGTGAATGGGCCGGGGAGCTGTTTTTT.